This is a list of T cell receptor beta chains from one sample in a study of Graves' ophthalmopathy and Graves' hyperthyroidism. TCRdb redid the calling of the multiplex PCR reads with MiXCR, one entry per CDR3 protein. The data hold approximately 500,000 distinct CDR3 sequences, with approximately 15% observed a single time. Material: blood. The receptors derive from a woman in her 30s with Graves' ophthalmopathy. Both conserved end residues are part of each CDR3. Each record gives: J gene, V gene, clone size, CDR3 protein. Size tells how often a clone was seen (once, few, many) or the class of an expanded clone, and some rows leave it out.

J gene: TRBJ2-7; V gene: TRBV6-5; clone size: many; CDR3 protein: CASSSVGTGGYEQYF
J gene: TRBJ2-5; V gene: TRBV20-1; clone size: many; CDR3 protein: CSARDGTSGLQETQYF
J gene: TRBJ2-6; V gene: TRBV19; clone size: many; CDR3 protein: CATGREVSGANVLTF
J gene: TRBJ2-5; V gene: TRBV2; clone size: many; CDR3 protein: CASSLLTSGSAAQYF
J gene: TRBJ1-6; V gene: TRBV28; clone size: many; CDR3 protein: CASSLDRSYNSPLHF
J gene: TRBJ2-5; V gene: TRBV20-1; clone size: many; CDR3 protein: CSARGQQETQYF
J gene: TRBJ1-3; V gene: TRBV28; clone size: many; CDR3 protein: CASRLGQVGNTIYF
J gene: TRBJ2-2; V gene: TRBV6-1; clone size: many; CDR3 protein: CASSEVGTGELFF
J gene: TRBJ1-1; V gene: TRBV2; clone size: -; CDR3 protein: CASSVEVKAFF
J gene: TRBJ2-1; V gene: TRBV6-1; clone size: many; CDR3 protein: CASSPSSYNEQFF
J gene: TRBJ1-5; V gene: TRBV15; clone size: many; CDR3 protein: CATRRGQGAAGQPQHF
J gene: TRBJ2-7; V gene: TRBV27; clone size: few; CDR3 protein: CASSRSFGSAAYEQYF
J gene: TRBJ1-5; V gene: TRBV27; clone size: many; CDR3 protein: CASSLLQGGTQHF
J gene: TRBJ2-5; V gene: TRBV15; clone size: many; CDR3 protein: CATSRAGPFQETQYF
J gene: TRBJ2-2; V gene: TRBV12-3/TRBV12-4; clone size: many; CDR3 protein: CASSPRTLFTGELFF
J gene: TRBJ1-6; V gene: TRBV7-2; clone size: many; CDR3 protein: CASSARDRAYNSPLHF
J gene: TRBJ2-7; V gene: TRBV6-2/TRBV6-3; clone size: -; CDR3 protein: CASSKSSTGKYEQYF
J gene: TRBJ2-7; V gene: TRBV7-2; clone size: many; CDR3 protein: CASSLEVRYEQYF
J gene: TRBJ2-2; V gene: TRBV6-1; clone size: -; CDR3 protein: CASSEARIGELFF
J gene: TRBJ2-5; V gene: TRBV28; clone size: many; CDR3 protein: CASSFGLAGGGTQYF
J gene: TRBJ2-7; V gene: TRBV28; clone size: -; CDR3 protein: CASSFAPGSYEQYF
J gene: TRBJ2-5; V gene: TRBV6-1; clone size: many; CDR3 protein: CASSEGTSGRGETQYF